This T cell receptor (beta chain) was captured by sequencing in a study of CD8 T cell repertoires and HIV-1 epitope variants. Background on the study: IL-2, IL-7 and IL-15 were added on days 3 and 7 of approximately 10-day cultures. Study results and caveats: No clonotypes responded to the TAALDMSHF plasma variant; several recognized KF9, one HW9. Most of the nine antigen-specific clonotypes appeared cross-reactive to autologous or escape variants.

Germline assignment: CDR1 MDHEN and CDR2 SYDVKM. The CDR3 runs to 14 residues. V lost 5 bases and J 4 bases, leaving 11 bases between the germline ends. This table comes from immunoSEQ multiplex PCR, and its TCRdb copy is limited to in-frame clones, with some not included. The sample gives about 5,500 clones, approximately 70% of which show up once; approximately 50% is in the top ten. Notes on this clone: Its specificity is not known.

Sequencing was carried out using cultured CD8+ T cells derived from PBMCs. This chain connects TRBV28 to TRBJ1-4; D possibly corresponds to TRBD1 (6 bases). The source is a male donor with HIV. The CDR3 DNA sequence: TGTGCCAGCAGTGGAGGAGGGGGTAATGAAAAACTGTTTTTT. Protein: CASSGGGGNEKLFF.